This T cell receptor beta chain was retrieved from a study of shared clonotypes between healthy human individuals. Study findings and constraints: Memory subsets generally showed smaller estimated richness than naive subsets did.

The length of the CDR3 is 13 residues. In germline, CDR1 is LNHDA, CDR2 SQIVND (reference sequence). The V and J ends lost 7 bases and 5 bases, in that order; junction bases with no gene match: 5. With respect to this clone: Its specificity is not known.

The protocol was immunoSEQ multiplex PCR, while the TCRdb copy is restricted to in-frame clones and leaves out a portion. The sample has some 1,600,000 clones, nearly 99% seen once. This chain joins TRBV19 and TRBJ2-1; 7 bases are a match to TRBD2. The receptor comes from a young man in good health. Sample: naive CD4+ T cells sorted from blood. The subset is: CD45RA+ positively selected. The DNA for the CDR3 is TGTGCCAGTATAAGTCGGGGGGACAATGAGCAGTTCTTC. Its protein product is CASISRGDNEQFF.